This TCR beta chain was observed in a study of blood T cell repertoires in COVID-19. About the research overall: COVID-19 samples collected from the United States, Italy and Spain covered acute and convalescent phases. From T cells, B-cell-depleted T cells, or PBMCs came the material, which was cDNA or gDNA.

As handled by the study authors: By means of reference gene primer amplification, nucleated cell counts were estimated. Profiling relied on immunoSEQ multiplex PCR, and the TCRdb table lists in-frame clones only, not all of them. The V and J calls and clone size are taken from that table; D and trimming were inferred from the DNA. The sample has 130,000 to 150,000 clones, 70% to 90% seen once. V was clipped by 5 bases and J by 2 bases, with 12 bases between them. The CDR3 spans 15 residues. Per germline, CDR1 SGHNT and CDR2 YENEEA. The V and J genes are TRBV11-3 and TRBJ2-2, with a weak D call TRBD1 (6 bases). This TCR was recovered from a human donor with acute or convalescent COVID-19. The donor label of this sample is uncertain. Sequenced input: peripheral blood. CDR3 sequence reads: CASSPGQSNTGELFF. The CDR3 DNA sequence: TGTGCCAGCAGCCCCGGACAGTCAAACACCGGGGAGCTGTTTTTT.